This T cell receptor (beta chain) comes out of a study of blood T cell repertoires in COVID-19. Looking at the study overall: PBMCs, B-cell-depleted T cells, or T cells provided the cDNA or gDNA that made up the material.

Per the authors' pipeline: Amplified reference gene primers provided the basis for estimating nucleated cell counts. Sequenced by immunoSEQ multiplex PCR; TCRdb stores in-frame clones only, minus some. Clone size and the V and J calls come from that table; the DNA yielded D and trimming. This sample has tens of thousands of clones, with 91% found just once. J was trimmed by 5 bases and V by 3 bases; bases with no gene match: 3. The CDR3 runs to 16 residues. The germline CDR1 and CDR2 sequences are SGHRS and YFSETQ. This TCR derives from a human donor with active COVID-19. The donor label of this sample is uncertain. Sequenced sample: peripheral blood. The V gene is TRBV5-1, the J gene TRBJ2-1; TRBD2 matches at 15 bases. DNA of the CDR3: TGCGCCAGCAGCTCCGGACTAGCGGGAGGGAACAATGAGCAGTTCTTC. As protein: CASSSGLAGGNNEQFF.